This is a list of T cell receptor beta chains from one sample in a study of blood T cell repertoires in COVID-19. Assay: immunoSEQ multiplex PCR; the TCRdb copy retains only in-frame clones and omits some. The repertoire consists of roughly 190,000 clones, with 80% to 85% occurring once and the leading ten covering less than 20%. Sequenced input: peripheral blood. The receptors come from a human donor in a cohort sampled during active COVID-19. The CDR3 runs from the conserved cysteine through the conserved F or W. D genes are given only for firm matches. Clone size is stated in some rows and not others, as once, few, many or a class when expanded.

>TRBV19|NA|NA|TRBJ1-3
TGTGCCAGTAGTATAGGACAGGTTTCTTCTGGAAACACCATATATTTT
CASSIGQVSSGNTIYF
>TRBV28|NA|TRBD1|TRBJ1-1
TGTGCCAGCAGTTTCCGCACCCAGGGGGCTGCGTCTGAAGCTTTCTTT
CASSFRTQGAASEAFF
>TRBV5-4|once|TRBD2|TRBJ2-3
TGTGCCAGCAGCAAAAGGACTAGCGGTAAAGGAGATACGCAGTATTTT
CASSKRTSGKGDTQYF
>TRBV14|NA|TRBD2|TRBJ2-7
TGTGCCAGCAGCCAGCAGGTCACCCTTGGGGGGGACGAGCAGTACTTC
CASSQQVTLGGDEQYF
>TRBV10-3|NA|NA|TRBJ1-2
TGTGCCGCAGGGGACAACTATGGCTACACCTTC
CAAGDNYGYTF
>TRBV5-1|NA|TRBD1|TRBJ1-4
TGCGCCAGCAGGGACAGGGTAGAATCAAAACTGTTTTTT
CASRDRVESKLFF
>TRBV4-2|NA|TRBD2|TRBJ2-5
TGTGCCAGCAGCCCAAATCGGGGGGGCCGGGAGACCCAGTACTTC
CASSPNRGGRETQYF
>TRBV7-2|NA|NA|TRBJ1-1
TGTGCCAGCAGCTCTATTCCACGGGACACTGAAGCTTTCTTT
CASSSIPRDTEAFF
>TRBV30|NA|NA|TRBJ1-2
TGTGCCTGGAGTGTCCTGTCTATCTCTGGCTACACCTTC
CAWSVLSISGYTF
>TRBV4-1|NA|NA|TRBJ2-3
TGCGCCAGCAGCCAACCGGACAAGAGTGGCACAGATACGCAGTATTTT
CASSQPDKSGTDTQYF
>TRBV5-8|NA|NA|TRBJ1-3
TGTGCCAGCAGCTTAGGACAATTAGCTGGAAACACCATATATTTT
CASSLGQLAGNTIYF
>TRBV7-6|NA|NA|TRBJ2-5
TGTGCCAGCAGCTTATCTGTCACGGGGGAAGAGACCCAGTACTTC
CASSLSVTGEETQYF
>TRBV3-1/TRBV3-2|NA|NA|TRBJ1-3
TGTGCCAGCAGCAACCCGGCGGTCTCTGGAAACACCATATATTTT
CASSNPAVSGNTIYF
>TRBV10-3|NA|NA|TRBJ2-7
TGTGCCATCAGTGACAGAAGGGGCAATCGAAGGGGCGAGCAGTACTTC
CAISDRRGNRRGEQYF
>TRBV5-1|NA|TRBD1|TRBJ1-1
TGCGCCAGCAGCCCAGGGGGTGGTGTCCGGAACACTGAAGCTTTCTTT
CASSPGGGVRNTEAFF
>TRBV3-1/TRBV3-2|few|NA|TRBJ2-2
TGTGCCAGCAGCCAAGGACTAGTTTTCGGCACCGGGGAGCTGTTTTTT
CASSQGLVFGTGELFF
>TRBV2|NA|NA|TRBJ1-5
TGTGCCAGCAGTGCTGACAGCCTGACCCATCAGCCCCAGCATTTT
CASSADSLTHQPQHF
>TRBV11-2|NA|NA|TRBJ1-4
TGTGCCAGCAGCTTAAGAGGTTCGGCGGCTGAAAAACTGTTTTTT
CASSLRGSAAEKLFF
>TRBV19|NA|TRBD1|TRBJ1-1
TGTGCCAGTAGTATAGCTTCATACGGGACAGGGCTTAACACTGAAGCTTTCTTT
CASSIASYGTGLNTEAFF
>TRBV7-9|NA|TRBD1|TRBJ1-2
TGTGCCAGCAGCTTAGATAACAGGGGTGCTAACTATGGCTACACCTTC
CASSLDNRGANYGYTF
>TRBV10-2|NA|NA|TRBJ1-5
TGCGCCAGCAGTGTACAGACAGATCAGCCCCAGCATTTT
CASSVQTDQPQHF
>TRBV27|NA|NA|TRBJ2-5
TGTGCCTCTAGGGACTCCATCCAAGAGACCCAGTACTTC
CASRDSIQETQYF